The 8 T cell receptor beta chains below all came from one sample that was sequenced in a study of T-cell reconstitution after alpha-beta-depleted transplantation in children. Unique molecular identifiers were incorporated into the prepared TCRbeta library. TCRdb passed the PCR reads through MiXCR, listing each CDR3 protein once. The sample holds 500,000 to 650,000 distinct CDR3 sequences, roughly 10% seen once. This specimen was PBMCs, mostly from graft donor cells, taken 180 days after TCRalphabeta/CD19-depleted stem cell transplant. These receptors came from a female patient aged 2-10 years who had a stem cell transplant for aplastic anemia, so the T cells may come from the graft donor.

The V call is TRBV27, the J call TRBJ1-5; 8 bases are a match to TRBD1. Germline CDR1 MNHEY, CDR2 SMNVEV (reference sequence). The CDR3 loop spans 16 amino acids. Losses at the gene ends were 6 bases for V and 3 bases for J; bases not matched to a gene: 10. The CDR3 loop is CASRPQTGATNQPQHF. Written as DNA, the CDR3 is TGTGCCAGCAGGCCACAGACAGGGGCCACCAATCAGCCCCAGCATTTT.

A word on this clonotype: A junction end diverges from the germline sequence, so it may reflect a read error. The chain uses TRBV20-1 and TRBJ2-3; weak D call: TRBD2 (5 bases). The CDR3 contains 18 residues. Germline CDR1 is DFQATT and CDR2 is SNEGSKA (reference sequence). The CDR3 is CSARDSRASRRRGDTQYF. For the CDR3, the DNA is TGCAGTGCTAGAGATTCTAGGGCTAGCAGAAGACGGGGAGATACCCAGTATTTT.

This clonotype was recorded at least ten times. CDR3 nucleotide sequence: TGTGCCAGCAGTACCCTTTTGGAGGGGGAGAGCTCCTACGAGCAGTACTTC. Translated: CASSTLLEGESSYEQYF. This chain links TRBV28 with TRBJ2-7; TRBD1 or TRBD2 may be the D gene (6 bases each). The germline CDR1 and CDR2 sequences are MDHEN and SYDVKM. The CDR3 runs to 17 residues. V lost 5 bases and J 0 bases, leaving 20 bases between the germline ends.

This clonotype turned up a few times. The chain employs TRBV5-6 and TRBJ2-1, with 10 bases that match TRBD1. The V gene's germline CDR1 is SGHDT and CDR2 YYEEEE. The length of the CDR3 is 20 residues. Trimming removed 2 bases from V and 4 bases from J; junction bases left unmatched: 18. CDR3 in amino acids: CASSLNYGRTGGTRYNEQFF. In nucleotides, the CDR3 is TGTGCCAGCAGCTTAAACTACGGACGGACAGGGGGTACACGGTACAATGAGCAGTTCTTC.

In this sample, this clonotype turned up a few times. The chain recombines TRBV27 with TRBJ2-3, with 9 nucleotides matching TRBD2. The CDR3 extends over 15 amino acids. The germline CDR1 and CDR2 sequences are MNHEY and SMNVEV (reference sequence). V lost 1 base and J lost 1; bases outside the gene matches: 0. The CDR3 is CASSLWTSGTDTQYF. In nucleotides, the CDR3 is TGTGCCAGCAGTTTATGGACTAGCGGCACAGATACGCAGTATTTT.

Only a few counts were recorded for this clonotype. One junction end disagrees with the germline gene, perhaps due to a read error. V usage is TRBV7-9 and J usage is TRBJ2-4, with unresolved D. The CDR3 loop spans 12 amino acids. Germline lookup yields CDR1 SEHNR and CDR2 FQNEAQ (reference sequence). The CDR3 DNA follows: TGTGCCAGCAGCTTAGATAAAAACAGTCAGTACTTC. Its protein product is CASSLDKNSQYF. Full variable domain (missing parts from reference TRBV7-9 and TRBJ2-4): DTGVSQNPRHKITKRGQNVTFRCDPISEHNRLYWYRQTLGQGPEFLTYFQNEAQLEKSRLLSDRFSAERPKGSFSTLEIQRTEQGDSAMYLCASSLDKNSQYFGAGTRLSVL.

This clonotype occurred many times. The genes are TRBV14 and TRBJ2-7; weak D call: TRBD1 (5 bases). CDR3 length: 12 amino acids. CDR1 SGHDN and CDR2 FVKESK come from the germline V gene. V lost 0 bases, J lost 9 bases, and 9 bases lay in between. This chain's CDR3 is CASSQDQRGQYF. The DNA for the CDR3 is TGTGCCAGCAGCCAAGATCAAAGGGGGCAGTACTTC.

This clonotype was seen at least ten times. This chain joins TRBV5-4 and TRBJ2-1; 10 nucleotides align to TRBD1. Looked up from germline, CDR1 is SGHNT and CDR2 is YYREEE (reference sequence). CDR3 length: 15 residues. V dropped 5 bases and J dropped 1; count of bases not matched to a gene: 3. Written as DNA, the CDR3 is TGTGCCAGCAGACCGGGACAGGGGTCCTACAATGAGCAGTTCTTC. Protein sequence: CASRPGQGSYNEQFF.